One T cell receptor (beta chain) is described in this entry. The target antigen is unknown. The CDR3 sequence is 15 residues long. Germline values: CDR1 SNHLY, CDR2 FYNNEI. The ends lost 6 bases at V and 0 bases at J; junction bases unmatched: 7. These data originate in a study of cytomegalovirus exposure and HLA in healthy donors. Overall study: Among the 398 genotyped donors, 70% to 85% were placed in the Caucasian-associated ancestry cluster.

Findings and caveats of the study: Later work associated 16,951 TCR beta sequences with HLA alleles at 0.05 false discovery rate.

Vbeta (60) and Jbeta (13) primers were used in the PCR. Sequencing used immunoSEQ multiplex PCR; TCRdb keeps in-frame clones, though not all of them. Among roughly 100,000 clones listed, around three quarters were seen once. The chain has TRBV2 and TRBJ2-7; 8 bases agree with TRBD2. The sequenced sample was PBMCs. The origin of this receptor is a woman under 30 in good health and CMV-seropositive. The CDR3 protein is CASRGGAGGSYEQYF. The CDR3 DNA follows: TGTGCCAGCAGGGGCGGTGCGGGAGGCTCCTACGAGCAGTACTTC.